This T cell receptor (beta chain) was observed in a study of T cell repertoires in cytomegalovirus infection. Study summary: Well-studied HLA-B-restricted CMV epitopes were used in the study alongside recently identified HLA-C-restricted ones. The public TCR beta signatures pointed to both CMV infection and matching HLA type. Findings and caveats of the study: CMV carriers with the relevant HLA were identified by cumulative public TCR beta family frequency. Dominant in the ex vivo response were TCR beta clonotypes restricted by HLA-C and specific for CMV.

Germline V lookup: CDR1 SEHNR, CDR2 FQNEAQ (reference sequence). V was cut by 4 bases and J by 1 base, with 13 bases left in between. The CDR3 is 15 residues long. Via MiXCR, TCRdb re-called the reads, giving one row per CDR3 protein. Among approximately 910,000 distinct CDR3 sequences listed, 31% were seen once. A remark on this clonotype: Antigen unknown.

V and J are TRBV7-9 and TRBJ1-1, with unresolved D. Source: cultured CD8+ T cells from PBMCs, taken from culture after CMV antigen stimulation. This TCR came from a human donor in good health (CMV status not recorded). Some clones in this sample may be carry-over from other donors' samples. The CDR3 sequence: CASSSTRRTNTEAFF. The CDR3 bases are TGTGCCAGCAGCTCTACCAGGCGGACGAACACTGAAGCTTTCTTT.